This T cell receptor (beta chain) was documented in a study of cytomegalovirus exposure and HLA in healthy donors. Turning to the study itself: Membership in the Caucasian-associated ancestry cluster was found for about four fifths of almost 400 genotyped donors.

The CDR3 consists of 15 residues. Per germline, CDR1 MNHEY and CDR2 SMNVEV (reference sequence). The V end was cut by 3 bases, the J end by 1 base, with 12 bases between. It was with 60 Vbeta and 13 Jbeta primers that the PCR ran. Produced via immunoSEQ multiplex PCR; TCRdb's table is partial and in-frame only. This table holds around 160,000 clones, approximately 83% found once. Sequencing was done on a sample of PBMCs. This TCR was sampled from a young man in good health and CMV-seropositive. The rearrangement uses TRBV27 and TRBJ1-1, with D perhaps matching TRBD1 (5 bases). The CDR3 loop is CASSFGRGGNTEAFF. The DNA of the CDR3 is TGTGCCAGCAGTTTCGGTAGGGGTGGGAACACTGAAGCTTTCTTT.